The clone carrying this TCR beta chain was observed a few times. Its antigen is not identified. This sample stems from a study of T-cell memory formation after mild COVID-19. 5'RACE primed from the constant segment yielded TCR alpha and TCR beta cDNA libraries bearing sample barcodes and UMIs. TCRdb processed the 5' RACE reads anew with MiXCR; each CDR3 protein has one entry. The sample records around 250,000 distinct CDR3 sequences, about 17% being singletons. Whole-study results and caveats: Some clones that responded turned up in pre-infection memory, which suggests that cross-reactive memory joined in.

Germline V gives CDR1 LGHNA, CDR2 YSLEER. The CDR3 contains 18 residues. Trimming cost V 0 bases and J 5 bases; bases outside gene matches: 6. The rearrangement joins TRBV4-3 to TRBJ2-2; TRBD2 matches at 13 bases. The sequencing sample was made of PBMCs or a T cell subset sorted from them (not recorded which). The TCR originated in a man between 18 and 29 years old who had mild COVID-19 (a few samples of this study predate the infection). Cell type and time point are not known. This chain's CDR3 is CASSQDPQTSGGTGELFF. CDR3 nucleotide sequence: TGCGCCAGCAGCCAAGACCCCCAGACTAGCGGGGGGACCGGGGAGCTGTTTTTT.